The 7 T cell receptor beta chains below come from one sample, sequenced in a study of cytomegalovirus exposure and HLA in healthy donors (TCRdb year 2017). Receptor libraries were prepared by the immunoSEQ multiplex PCR assay. The multiplex PCR relied on a mix of 60 forward primers for TCR Vbeta segments and 13 reverse primers for TCR Jbeta segments. Here the immuneACCESS table is served through TCRdb, limited to in-frame sequences with V and J called. Missing clones are a known gap in these copies; in checked studies unresolved V genes cover under half, and the rest lacks a known reason. This specimen's table enumerates about 77,000 clones. The ten most abundant clones make up around 13% of the sample. Material for sequencing was PBMCs. These receptor sequences come from a man aged 50 to 59 in good health and CMV-seropositive.

The CDR3 region is CASSSRRLVVEQYF. The CDR3 coding sequence is TGTGCCAGCAGTTCCCGTCGGTTGGTCGTCGAGCAGTACTTC. This chain joins TRBV27 and TRBJ2-7; D unresolved. CDR3 length: 14 amino acids. Trimming cost V 4 bases and J 6 bases, with 16 bases left between them. Germline V gene sequence: CDR1 MNHEY, CDR2 SMNVEV (reference sequence).

In DNA, the CDR3 is TGCGCCAGCAGCCATTCTCCTAATCAGCCCCAGCATTTT. The encoded protein is CASSHSPNQPQHF. V gene TRBV4-1 combines with J gene TRBJ1-5; D gene ambiguous. Germline V CDR1 and CDR2: MGHRA, YSYEKL. Between the trimmed V and J ends, which lost 3 bases and 4 bases, there was a span of 7 bases. There are 13 residues in the CDR3.

The chain combines TRBV5-6 with TRBJ1-2; tentatively, D is TRBD1 (6 bases). V was pared by 3 bases and J by 2 bases, with 11 bases between. CDR3 length equals 14 residues. Germline V gene data show CDR1 as SGHDT and CDR2 as YYEEEE. The CDR3 DNA is TGTGCCAGCAGCTACAGGGTATCGAACTATGGCTACACCTTC. Residues: CASSYRVSNYGYTF.

The chain employs TRBV19 and TRBJ1-5; 12 bases align to TRBD1. Trimming removed 6 bases from V and 2 bases from J; junction bases left unmatched: 11. This CDR3 region has 18 residues. The germline gives CDR1 LNHDA, CDR2 SQIVND (reference sequence). CDR3 bases: TGTGCCAGTAGGGACGGGACAGGGGGCTCTCATGGCAATCAGCCCCAGCATTTT. Translating gives CASRDGTGGSHGNQPQHF.

V and J are TRBV5-1 and TRBJ2-7, with D possibly being TRBD2 (5 bases). Germline lookup yields CDR1 SGHRS and CDR2 YFSETQ. The CDR3 has 12 amino acids. Trimming took off 2 bases at V and 7 bases at J, with 10 bases between the two ends. The CDR3 nucleotides read TGCGCCAGCAGCTTCCGAACGGGGGAGCAGTACTTC. It translates to CASSFRTGEQYF.

The chain is built from TRBV7-2 and TRBJ1-5; D gene uncertain. Between the trimmed V and J ends, which lost 5 bases and 7 bases, there was a span of 12 bases. The CDR3 is 13 amino acids. The V gene's germline CDR1 is SGHTA and CDR2 FQGNSA. The CDR3: CASSQTPGQPQHF. Here the CDR3 DNA reads TGTGCCAGCAGCCAGACCCCCGGGCAGCCCCAGCATTTT.

This chain joins TRBV25-1 and TRBJ2-3; 9 bases align to TRBD2. The CDR3 is 14 amino acids. The V gene end was trimmed by 4 bases and the J gene end by 9 bases; junction bases not matched to a gene: 8. CDR1 is MGHDK and CDR2 is SYGVNS in the germline V gene. The CDR3 protein is CASSAQLAGLTQYF. DNA for the CDR3: TGTGCCAGCAGTGCACAACTAGCGGGCCTAACGCAGTATTTT.